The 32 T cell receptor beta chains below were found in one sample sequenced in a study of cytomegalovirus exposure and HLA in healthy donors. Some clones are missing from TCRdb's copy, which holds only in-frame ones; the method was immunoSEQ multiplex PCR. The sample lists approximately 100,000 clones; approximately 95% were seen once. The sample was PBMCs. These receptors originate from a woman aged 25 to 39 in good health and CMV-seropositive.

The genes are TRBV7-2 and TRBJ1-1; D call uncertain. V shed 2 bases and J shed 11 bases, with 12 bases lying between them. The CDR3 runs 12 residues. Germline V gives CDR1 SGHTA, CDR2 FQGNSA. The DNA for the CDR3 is TGTGCCAGCAGCTTATACGGGGTTGGCGCTTTCTTT. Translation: CASSLYGVGAFF.

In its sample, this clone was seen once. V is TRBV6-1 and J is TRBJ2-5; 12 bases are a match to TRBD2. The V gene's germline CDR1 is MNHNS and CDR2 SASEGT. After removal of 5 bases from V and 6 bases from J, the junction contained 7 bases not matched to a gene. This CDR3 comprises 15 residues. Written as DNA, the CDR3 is TGTGCCAGCAGTTCGACTAGCGGGAGTGGGAAGACCCAGTACTTC. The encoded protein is CASSSTSGSGKTQYF.

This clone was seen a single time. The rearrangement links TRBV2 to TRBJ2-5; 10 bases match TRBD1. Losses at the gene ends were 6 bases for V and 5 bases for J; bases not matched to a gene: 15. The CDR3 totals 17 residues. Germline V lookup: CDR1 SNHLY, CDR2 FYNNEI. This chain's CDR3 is CASSTGTGDDLRETQYF. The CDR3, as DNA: TGTGCCAGCAGCACCGGGACAGGGGATGACCTGAGGGAGACCCAGTACTTC. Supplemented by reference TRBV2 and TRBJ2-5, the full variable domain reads EPEVTQTPSHQVTQMGQEVILRCVPISNHLYFYWYRQILGQKVEFLVSFYNNEISEKSEIFDDQFSVERPDGSNFTLKIRSTKLEDSAMYFCASSTGTGDDLRETQYFGPGTRLLVL.

The CDR3: CASSPLRESGNEQFF. The CDR3 nucleotides read TGTGCCAGCAGTCCCCTCCGGGAGTCGGGAAATGAGCAGTTCTTC. The V gene is TRBV28, the J gene TRBJ2-1; D possibly corresponds to TRBD2 (6 bases). The V gene's germline CDR1 is MDHEN and CDR2 SYDVKM. V was cut by 5 bases and J by 7 bases, with 18 bases left in between. This CDR3 contains 15 residues.

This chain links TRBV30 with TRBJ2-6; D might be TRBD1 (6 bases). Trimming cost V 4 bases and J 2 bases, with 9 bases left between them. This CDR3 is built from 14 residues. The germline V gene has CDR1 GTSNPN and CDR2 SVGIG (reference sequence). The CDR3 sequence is CAWIQGPGANVLTF. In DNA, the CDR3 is TGTGCCTGGATCCAGGGGCCTGGGGCCAACGTCCTGACTTTC.

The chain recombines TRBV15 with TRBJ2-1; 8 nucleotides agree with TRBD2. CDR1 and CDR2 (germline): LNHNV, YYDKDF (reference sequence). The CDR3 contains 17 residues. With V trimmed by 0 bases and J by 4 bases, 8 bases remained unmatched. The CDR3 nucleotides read TGTGCCACCAGCAGAGAGGTCGGGAGGGGAGGGTACAATGAGCAGTTCTTC. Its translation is CATSREVGRGGYNEQFF. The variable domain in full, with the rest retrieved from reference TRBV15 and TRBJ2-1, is DAMVIQNPRYQVTQFGKPVTLSCSQTLNHNVMYWYQQKSSQAPKLLFHYYDKDFNNEADTPDNFQSRRPNTSFCFLDIRSPGLGDTAMYLCATSREVGRGGYNEQFFGPGTRLTVL.

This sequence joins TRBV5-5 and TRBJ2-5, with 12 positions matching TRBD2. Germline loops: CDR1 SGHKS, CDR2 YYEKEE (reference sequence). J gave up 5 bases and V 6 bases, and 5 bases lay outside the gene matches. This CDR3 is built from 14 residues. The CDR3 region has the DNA TGTGCCAGCAAGACTAGCGGGAGTGGGGAGACCCAGTACTTC. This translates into CASKTSGSGETQYF.

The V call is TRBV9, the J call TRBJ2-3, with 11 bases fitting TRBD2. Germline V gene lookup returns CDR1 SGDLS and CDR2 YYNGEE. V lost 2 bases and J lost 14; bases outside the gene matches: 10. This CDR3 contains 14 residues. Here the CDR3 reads CASSVLAGGDLLYF. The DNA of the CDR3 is TGTGCCAGCAGCGTCTTAGCGGGAGGGGACTTGCTGTATTTT.

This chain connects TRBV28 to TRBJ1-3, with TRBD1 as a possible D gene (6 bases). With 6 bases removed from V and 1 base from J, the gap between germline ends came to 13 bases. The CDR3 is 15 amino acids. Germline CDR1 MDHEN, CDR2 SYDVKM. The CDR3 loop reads CASRLRGTSGNTIYF. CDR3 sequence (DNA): TGTGCCAGCAGACTTAGGGGGACGTCTGGAAACACCATATATTTT.

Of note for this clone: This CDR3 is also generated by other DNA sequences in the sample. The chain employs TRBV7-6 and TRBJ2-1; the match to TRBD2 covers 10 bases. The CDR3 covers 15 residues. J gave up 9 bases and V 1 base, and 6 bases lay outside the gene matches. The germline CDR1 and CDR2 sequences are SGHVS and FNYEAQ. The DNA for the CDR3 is TGTGCCAGCAGCTTAGTAGCGGGAGGTTTGGGTGAGCAGTTCTTC. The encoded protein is CASSLVAGGLGEQFF.

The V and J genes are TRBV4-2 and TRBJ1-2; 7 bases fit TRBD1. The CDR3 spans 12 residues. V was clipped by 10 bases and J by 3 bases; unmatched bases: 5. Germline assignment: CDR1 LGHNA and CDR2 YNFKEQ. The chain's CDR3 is CATTDRYYGYTF. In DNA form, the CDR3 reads TGTGCCACGACGGACAGGTACTATGGCTACACCTTC.

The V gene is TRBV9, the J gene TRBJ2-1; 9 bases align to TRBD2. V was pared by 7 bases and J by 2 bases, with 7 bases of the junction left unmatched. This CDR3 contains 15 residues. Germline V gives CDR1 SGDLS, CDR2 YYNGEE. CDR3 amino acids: CASGTLAGTYNEQFF. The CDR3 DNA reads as TGTGCCAGCGGAACTCTAGCGGGAACCTACAATGAGCAGTTCTTC.

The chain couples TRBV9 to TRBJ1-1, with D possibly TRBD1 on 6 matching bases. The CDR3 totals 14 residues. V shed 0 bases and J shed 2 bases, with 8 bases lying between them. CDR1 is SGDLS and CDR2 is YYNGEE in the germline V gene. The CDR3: CASSVEGGNTEAFF. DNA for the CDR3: TGTGCCAGCAGCGTAGAAGGGGGAAACACTGAAGCTTTCTTT.

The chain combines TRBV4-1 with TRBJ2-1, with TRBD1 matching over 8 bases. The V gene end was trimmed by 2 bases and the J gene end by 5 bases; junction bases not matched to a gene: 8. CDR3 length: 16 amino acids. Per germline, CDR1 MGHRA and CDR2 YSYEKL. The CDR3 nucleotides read TGCGCCAGCAGCCAACGACAGGGGACAGCGCACAATGAGCAGTTCTTC. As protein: CASSQRQGTAHNEQFF.

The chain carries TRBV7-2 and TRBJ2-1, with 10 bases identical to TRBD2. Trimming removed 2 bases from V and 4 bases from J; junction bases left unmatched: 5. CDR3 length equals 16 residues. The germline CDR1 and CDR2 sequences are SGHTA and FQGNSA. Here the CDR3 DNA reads TGTGCCAGCAGCTTAAGGACTAGCGGAAAATACAATGAGCAGTTCTTC. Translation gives CASSLRTSGKYNEQFF. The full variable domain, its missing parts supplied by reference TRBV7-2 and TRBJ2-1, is GAGVSQSPSNKVTEKGKDVELRCDPISGHTALYWYRQSLGQGLEFLIYFQGNSAPDKSGLPSDRFSAERTGGSVSTLTIQRTQQEDSAVYLCASSLRTSGKYNEQFFGPGTRLTVL.

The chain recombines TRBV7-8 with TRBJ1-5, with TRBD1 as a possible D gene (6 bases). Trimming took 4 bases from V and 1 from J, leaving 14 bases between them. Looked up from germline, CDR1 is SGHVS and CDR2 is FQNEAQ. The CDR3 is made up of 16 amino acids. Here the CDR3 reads CASSSSGDTSNQPQHF. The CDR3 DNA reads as TGTGCCAGCAGCTCGTCCGGGGACACCAGCAATCAGCCCCAGCATTTT.

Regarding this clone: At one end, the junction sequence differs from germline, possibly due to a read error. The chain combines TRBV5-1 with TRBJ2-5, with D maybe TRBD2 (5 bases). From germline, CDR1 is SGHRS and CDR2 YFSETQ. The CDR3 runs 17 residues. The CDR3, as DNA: TGCACCAGCAGCTCCGAAGCGGTGATCCCCTTCCAAGAGACCCAGTACTTC. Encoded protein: CTSSSEAVIPFQETQYF.

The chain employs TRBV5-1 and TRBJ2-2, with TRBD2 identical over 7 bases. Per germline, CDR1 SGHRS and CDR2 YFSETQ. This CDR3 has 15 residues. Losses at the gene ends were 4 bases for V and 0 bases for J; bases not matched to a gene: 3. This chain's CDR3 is CASSKGLSNTGELFF. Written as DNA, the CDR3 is TGCGCCAGCAGCAAGGGACTATCGAACACCGGGGAGCTGTTTTTT.

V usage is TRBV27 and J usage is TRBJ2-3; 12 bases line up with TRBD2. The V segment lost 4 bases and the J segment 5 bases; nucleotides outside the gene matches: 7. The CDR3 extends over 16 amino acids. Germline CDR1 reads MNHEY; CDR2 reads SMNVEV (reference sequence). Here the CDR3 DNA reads TGTGCCAGCAGTTCTAGCGGGAGGGCCCGTAGAGATACGCAGTATTTT. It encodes CASSSSGRARRDTQYF.

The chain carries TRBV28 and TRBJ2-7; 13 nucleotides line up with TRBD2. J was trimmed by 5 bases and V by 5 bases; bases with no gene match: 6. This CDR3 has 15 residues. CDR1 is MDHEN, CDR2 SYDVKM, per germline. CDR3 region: CASSPAGLAGHEQYF. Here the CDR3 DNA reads TGTGCCAGCAGTCCCGCGGGACTAGCGGGACACGAGCAGTACTTC.

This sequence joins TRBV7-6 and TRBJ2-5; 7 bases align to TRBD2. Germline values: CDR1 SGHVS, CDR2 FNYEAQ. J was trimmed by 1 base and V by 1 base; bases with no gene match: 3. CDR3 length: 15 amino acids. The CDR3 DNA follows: TGTGCCAGCAGCTTAGGGGGGGGTTCCCAAGAGACCCAGTACTTC. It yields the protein CASSLGGGSQETQYF.

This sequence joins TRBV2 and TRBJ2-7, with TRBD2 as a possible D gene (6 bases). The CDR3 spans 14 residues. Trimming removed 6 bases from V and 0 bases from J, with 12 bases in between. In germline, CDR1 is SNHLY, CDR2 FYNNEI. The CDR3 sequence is CASRTGTFSYEQYF. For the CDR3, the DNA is TGTGCCAGCAGGACCGGGACTTTCTCCTACGAGCAGTACTTC. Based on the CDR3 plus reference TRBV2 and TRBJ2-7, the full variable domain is EPEVTQTPSHQVTQMGQEVILRCVPISNHLYFYWYRQILGQKVEFLVSFYNNEISEKSEIFDDQFSVERPDGSNFTLKIRSTKLEDSAMYFCASRTGTFSYEQYFGPGTRLTVT.

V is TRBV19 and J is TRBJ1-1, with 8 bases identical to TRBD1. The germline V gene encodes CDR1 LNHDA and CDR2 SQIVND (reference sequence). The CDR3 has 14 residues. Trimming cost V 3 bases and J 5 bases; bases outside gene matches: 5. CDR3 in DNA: TGTGCCAGTAGTATCAGGGGGCTGGGTACTGAAGCTTTCTTT. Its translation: CASSIRGLGTEAFF.

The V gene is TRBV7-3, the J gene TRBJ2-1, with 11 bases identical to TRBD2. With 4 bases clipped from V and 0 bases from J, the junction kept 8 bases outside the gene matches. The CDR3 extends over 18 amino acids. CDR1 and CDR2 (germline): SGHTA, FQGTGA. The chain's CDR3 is CASSSGLAGLFSYNEQFF. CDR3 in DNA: TGTGCCAGCAGCTCCGGACTAGCGGGCCTATTCTCCTACAATGAGCAGTTCTTC. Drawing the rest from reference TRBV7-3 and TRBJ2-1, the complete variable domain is GAGVSQTPSNKVTEKGKYVELRCDPISGHTALYWYRQSLGQGPEFLIYFQGTGAADDSGLPNDRFFAVRPEGSVSTLKIQRTERGDSAVYLCASSSGLAGLFSYNEQFFGPGTRLTVL.

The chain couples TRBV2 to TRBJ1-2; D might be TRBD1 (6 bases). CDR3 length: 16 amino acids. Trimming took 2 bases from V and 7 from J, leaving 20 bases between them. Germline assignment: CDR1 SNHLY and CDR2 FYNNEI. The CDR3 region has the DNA TGTGCCAGCAGTGAATTTGGGGGCGCCGGATTCGGTGGCTACACCTTC. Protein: CASSEFGGAGFGGYTF.

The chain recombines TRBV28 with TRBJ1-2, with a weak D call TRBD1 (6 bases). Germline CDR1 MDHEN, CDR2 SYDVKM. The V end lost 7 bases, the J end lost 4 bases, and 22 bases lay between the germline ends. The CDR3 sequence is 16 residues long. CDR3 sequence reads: CASIFHGTRDLYGYTF. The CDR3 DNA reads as TGTGCCAGCATATTTCACGGGACACGGGACCTCTATGGCTACACCTTC.

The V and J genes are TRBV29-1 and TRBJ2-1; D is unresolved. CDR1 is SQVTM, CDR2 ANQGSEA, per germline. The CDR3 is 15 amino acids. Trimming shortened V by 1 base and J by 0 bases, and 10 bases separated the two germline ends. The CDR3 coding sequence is TGCAGCGTTGAAGCTCCAGCGAGCTCCTACAATGAGCAGTTCTTC. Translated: CSVEAPASSYNEQFF.

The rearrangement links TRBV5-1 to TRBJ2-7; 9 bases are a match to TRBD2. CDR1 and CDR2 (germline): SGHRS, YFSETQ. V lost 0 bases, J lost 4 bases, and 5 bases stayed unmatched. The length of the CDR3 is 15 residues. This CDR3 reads CASSLGGLAGYEQYF. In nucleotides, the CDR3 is TGCGCCAGCAGCTTGGGGGGACTAGCAGGATACGAGCAGTACTTC. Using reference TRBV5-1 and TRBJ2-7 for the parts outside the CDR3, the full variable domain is KAGVTQTPRYLIKTRGQQVTLSCSPISGHRSVSWYQQTPGQGLQFLFEYFSETQRNKGNFPGRFSGRQFSNSRSEMNVSTLELGDSALYLCASSLGGLAGYEQYFGPGTRLTVT.

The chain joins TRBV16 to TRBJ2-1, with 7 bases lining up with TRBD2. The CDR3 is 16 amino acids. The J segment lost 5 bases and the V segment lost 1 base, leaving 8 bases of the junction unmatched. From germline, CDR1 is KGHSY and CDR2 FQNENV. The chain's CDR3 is CASSQLWSGGHNEQFF. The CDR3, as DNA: TGTGCCAGCAGCCAATTGTGGTCGGGGGGACACAATGAGCAGTTCTTC.

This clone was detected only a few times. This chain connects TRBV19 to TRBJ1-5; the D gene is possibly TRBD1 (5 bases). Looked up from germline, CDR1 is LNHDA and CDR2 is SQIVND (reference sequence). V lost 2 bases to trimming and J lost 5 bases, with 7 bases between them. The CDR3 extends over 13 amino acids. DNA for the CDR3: TGTGCCAGTAGTATAAGGGGTGATCAGCCCCAGCATTTT. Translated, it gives CASSIRGDQPQHF.

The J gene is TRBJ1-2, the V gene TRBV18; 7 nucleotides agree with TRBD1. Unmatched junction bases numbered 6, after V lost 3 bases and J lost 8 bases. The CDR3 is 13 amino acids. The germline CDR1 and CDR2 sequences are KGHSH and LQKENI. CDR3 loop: CASSPRQGGGYTF. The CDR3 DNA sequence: TGTGCCAGCTCACCCCGACAGGGAGGAGGCTACACCTTC. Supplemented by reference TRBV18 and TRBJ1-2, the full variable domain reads NAGVMQNPRHLVRRRGQEARLRCSPMKGHSHVYWYRQLPEEGLKFMVYLQKENIIDESGMPKERFSAEFPKEGPSILRIQQVVRGDSAAYFCASSPRQGGGYTFGSGTRLTVV.

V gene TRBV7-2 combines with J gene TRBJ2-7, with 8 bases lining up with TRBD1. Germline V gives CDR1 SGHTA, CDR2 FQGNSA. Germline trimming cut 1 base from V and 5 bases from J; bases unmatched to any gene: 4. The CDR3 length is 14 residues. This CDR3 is CASSLDRGSDEQYF. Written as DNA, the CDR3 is TGTGCCAGCAGCTTAGACAGGGGGTCGGACGAGCAGTACTTC.